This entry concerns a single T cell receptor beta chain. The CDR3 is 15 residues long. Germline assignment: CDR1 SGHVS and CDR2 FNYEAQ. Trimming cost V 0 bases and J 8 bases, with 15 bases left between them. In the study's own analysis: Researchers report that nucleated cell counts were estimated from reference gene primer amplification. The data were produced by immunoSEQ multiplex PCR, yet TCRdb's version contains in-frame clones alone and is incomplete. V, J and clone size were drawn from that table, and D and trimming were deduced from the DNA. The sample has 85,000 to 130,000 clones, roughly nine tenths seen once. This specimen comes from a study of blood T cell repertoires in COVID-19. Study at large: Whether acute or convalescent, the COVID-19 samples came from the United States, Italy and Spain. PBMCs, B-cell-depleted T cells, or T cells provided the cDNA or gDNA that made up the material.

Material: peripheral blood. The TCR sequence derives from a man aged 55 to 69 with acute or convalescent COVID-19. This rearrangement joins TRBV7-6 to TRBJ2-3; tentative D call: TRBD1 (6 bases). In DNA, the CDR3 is TGTGCCAGCAGCTTAGCTGCCAGGGGCGAACGTACGCAGTATTTT. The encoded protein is CASSLAARGERTQYF.